The clone carrying this T cell receptor beta chain turned up a few times. The antigen is not known. These data originate in a study of post-analysis software for immune sequencing data. Study-level background: Disease courses included relapsing-remitting, secondary progressive and progressive-relapsing multiple sclerosis.

Incorporated into the TCR beta cDNA libraries were unique molecular identifiers, which served to reduce PCR and sequencing biases. Around 500,000 cDNA molecules were recovered from an input of about 1 to 10 million T cells. TCRdb reanalysed the PCR reads using MiXCR and keeps one entry per CDR3 protein. This sample has 700,000 to 800,000 distinct CDR3 sequences; 30% occur once, and the top ten carry around 0.55%. Study-wide findings and caveats: People with multiple sclerosis had a significantly lower normalized Chao1 diversity than controls did. Controls showed lower frequencies than patients for a handful of TRBV segments, and TRBV5-6, TRBV5-1 and TRBV20-1 were among these. Strong co-clustering by F measure was evident for samples that had been prepared in the same batch.

In germline, CDR1 is DFQATT, CDR2 SNEGSKA (reference sequence). The CDR3 sequence is 11 residues long. The TCR was taken from a girl under 18 with multiple sclerosis. The chain recombines TRBV20-1 with TRBJ2-5, with no clear D. The end of the DNA aligns better with TRBJ2-7, so the J call may be wrong. The sample taken for sequencing was blood. The CDR3 nucleotides read TGCAGTGCTAGAGATGTACCCGAGCAGTACTTC. Translation gives CSARDVPEQYF.